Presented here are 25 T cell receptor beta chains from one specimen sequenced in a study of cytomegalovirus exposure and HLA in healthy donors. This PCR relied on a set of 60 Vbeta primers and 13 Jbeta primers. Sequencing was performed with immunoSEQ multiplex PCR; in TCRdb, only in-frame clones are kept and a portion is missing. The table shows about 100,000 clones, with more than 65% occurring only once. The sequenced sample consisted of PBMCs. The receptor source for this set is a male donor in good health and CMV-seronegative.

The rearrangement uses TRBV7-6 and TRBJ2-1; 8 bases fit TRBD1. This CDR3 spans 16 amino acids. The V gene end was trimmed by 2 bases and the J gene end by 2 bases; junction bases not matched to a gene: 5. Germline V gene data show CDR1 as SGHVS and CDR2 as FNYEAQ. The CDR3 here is CASSLSTGGAYNEQFF. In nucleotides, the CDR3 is TGTGCCAGCAGCTTAAGTACAGGGGGAGCCTACAATGAGCAGTTCTTC.

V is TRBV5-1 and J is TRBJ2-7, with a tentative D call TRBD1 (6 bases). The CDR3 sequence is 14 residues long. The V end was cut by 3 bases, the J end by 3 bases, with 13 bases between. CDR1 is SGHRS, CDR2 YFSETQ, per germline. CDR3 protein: CASSSLLDSYEQYF. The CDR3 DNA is TGCGCCAGCAGCTCCCTCTTGGACAGCTACGAGCAGTACTTC.

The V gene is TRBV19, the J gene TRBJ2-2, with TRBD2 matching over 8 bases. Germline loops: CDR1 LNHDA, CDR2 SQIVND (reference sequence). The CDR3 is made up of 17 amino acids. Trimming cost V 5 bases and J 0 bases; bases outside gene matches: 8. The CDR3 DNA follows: TGTGCCAGTAGTTTAAAAGCGGGAGTCCCGAACACCGGGGAGCTGTTTTTT. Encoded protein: CASSLKAGVPNTGELFF.

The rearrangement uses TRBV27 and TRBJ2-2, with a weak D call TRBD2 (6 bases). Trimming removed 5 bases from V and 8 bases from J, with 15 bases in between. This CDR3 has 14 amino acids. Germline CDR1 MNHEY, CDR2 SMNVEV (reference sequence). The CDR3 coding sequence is TGTGCCAGCAGTAGTAGCGGTCCGTGGGGGGAGCTGTTTTTT. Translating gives CASSSSGPWGELFF.

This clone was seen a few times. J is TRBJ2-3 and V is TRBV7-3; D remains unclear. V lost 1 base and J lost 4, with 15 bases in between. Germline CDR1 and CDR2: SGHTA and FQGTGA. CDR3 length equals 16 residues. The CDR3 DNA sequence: TGTGCCAGCAGCTTAAAGACCATTAGAGGCGCAGATACGCAGTATTTT. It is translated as CASSLKTIRGADTQYF.

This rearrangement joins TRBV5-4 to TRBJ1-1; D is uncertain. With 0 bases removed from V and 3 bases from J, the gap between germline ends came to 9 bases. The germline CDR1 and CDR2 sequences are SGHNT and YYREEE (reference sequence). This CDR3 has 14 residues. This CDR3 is CASSLAGWYTEAFF. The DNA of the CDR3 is TGTGCCAGCAGCTTGGCCGGGTGGTACACTGAAGCTTTCTTT.

CDR3 protein: CATSRDPATSYTDTQYF. The CDR3, as DNA: TGTGCCACCAGCAGAGATCCGGCGACATCTTACACAGATACGCAGTATTTT. The rearrangement joins TRBV15 to TRBJ2-3; D not certain. The CDR3 loop spans 17 amino acids. With 0 bases removed from V and 2 bases from J, the gap between germline ends came to 15 bases. CDR1 is LNHNV and CDR2 is YYDKDF in the germline V gene (reference sequence). Variable domain in full (rest from reference TRBV15 and TRBJ2-3): DAMVIQNPRYQVTQFGKPVTLSCSQTLNHNVMYWYQQKSSQAPKLLFHYYDKDFNNEADTPDNFQSRRPNTSFCFLDIRSPGLGDTAMYLCATSRDPATSYTDTQYFGPGTRLTVL.

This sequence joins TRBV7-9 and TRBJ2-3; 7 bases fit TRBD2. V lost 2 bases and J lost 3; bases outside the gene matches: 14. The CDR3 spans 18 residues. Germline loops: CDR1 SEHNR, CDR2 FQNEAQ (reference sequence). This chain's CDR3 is CASSLPPQQAGVTDTQYF. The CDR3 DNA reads TGTGCCAGCAGCTTACCGCCTCAGCAGGCGGGAGTAACAGATACGCAGTATTTT.

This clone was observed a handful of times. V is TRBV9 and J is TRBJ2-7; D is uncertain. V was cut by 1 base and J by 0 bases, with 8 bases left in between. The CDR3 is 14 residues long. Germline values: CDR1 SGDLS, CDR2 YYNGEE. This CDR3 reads CASSVQVHSYEQYF. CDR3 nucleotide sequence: TGTGCCAGCAGCGTACAGGTTCACTCCTACGAGCAGTACTTC.

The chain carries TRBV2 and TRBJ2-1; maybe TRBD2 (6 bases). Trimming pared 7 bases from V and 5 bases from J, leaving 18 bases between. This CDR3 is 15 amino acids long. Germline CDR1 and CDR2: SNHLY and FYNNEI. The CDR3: CASKVEGLRNNEQFF. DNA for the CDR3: TGTGCCAGCAAGGTAGAGGGACTTCGGAACAATGAGCAGTTCTTC.

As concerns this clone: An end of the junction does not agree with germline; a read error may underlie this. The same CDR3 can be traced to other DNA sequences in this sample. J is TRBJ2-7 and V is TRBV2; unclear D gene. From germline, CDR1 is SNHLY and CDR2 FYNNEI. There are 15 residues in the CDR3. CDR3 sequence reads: CASSEDRLGYYEQYF. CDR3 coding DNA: TGCGCCAGCAGTGAAGACCGATTGGGCTACTACGAGCAGTACTTC.

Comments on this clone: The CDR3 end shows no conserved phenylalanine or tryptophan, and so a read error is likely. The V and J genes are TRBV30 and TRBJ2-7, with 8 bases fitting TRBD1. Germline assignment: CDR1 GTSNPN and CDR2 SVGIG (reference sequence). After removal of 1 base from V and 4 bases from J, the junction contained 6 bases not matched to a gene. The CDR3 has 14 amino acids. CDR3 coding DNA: TGTGCCTGGAGTGAGACGGGACAGGAGTACGAGCAGTACCTC. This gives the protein CAWSETGQEYEQYL.

CDR3 bases: TGTGCCAGCAGTTTCCTCAGGGCCAATCCTTTCAATGAGCAGTTCTTC. This encodes CASSFLRANPFNEQFF. The J gene is TRBJ2-1, the V gene TRBV7-6; a weak D match, TRBD1 (5 bases). Germline V gene lookup returns CDR1 SGHVS and CDR2 FNYEAQ. CDR3 size: 16 residues. V lost 6 bases and J lost 6, with 21 bases in between.

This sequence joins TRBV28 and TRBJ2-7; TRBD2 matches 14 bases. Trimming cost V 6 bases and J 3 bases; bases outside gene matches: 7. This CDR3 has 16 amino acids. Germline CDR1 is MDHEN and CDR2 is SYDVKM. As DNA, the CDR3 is TGTGCCAGCAGCTCCCGACTAGCGGGAGGGCTCTACGAGCAGTACTTC. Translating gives CASSSRLAGGLYEQYF.

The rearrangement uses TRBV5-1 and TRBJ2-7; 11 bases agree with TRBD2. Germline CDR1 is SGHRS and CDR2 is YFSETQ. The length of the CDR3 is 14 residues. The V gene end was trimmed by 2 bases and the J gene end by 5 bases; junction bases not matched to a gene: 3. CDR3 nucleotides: TGCGCCAGCAGCTTTAGCGGGAGGGCCAACGAGCAGTACTTC. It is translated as CASSFSGRANEQYF.

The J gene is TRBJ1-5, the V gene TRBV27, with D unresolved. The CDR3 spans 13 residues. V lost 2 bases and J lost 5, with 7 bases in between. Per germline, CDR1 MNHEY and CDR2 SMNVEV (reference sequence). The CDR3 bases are TGTGCCAGCAGTTTAGCGCGTGATCAGCCCCAGCATTTT. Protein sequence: CASSLARDQPQHF.

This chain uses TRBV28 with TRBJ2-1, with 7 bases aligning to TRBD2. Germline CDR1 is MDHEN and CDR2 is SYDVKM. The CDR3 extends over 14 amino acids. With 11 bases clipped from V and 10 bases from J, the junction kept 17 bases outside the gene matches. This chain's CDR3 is CAGSIGPLAREQFF. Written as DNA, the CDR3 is TGTGCCGGAAGCATAGGCCCACTAGCGCGCGAGCAGTTCTTC.

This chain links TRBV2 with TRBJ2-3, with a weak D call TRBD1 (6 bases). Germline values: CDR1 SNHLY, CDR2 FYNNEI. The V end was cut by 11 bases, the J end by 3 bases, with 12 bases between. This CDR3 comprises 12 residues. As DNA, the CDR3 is TGTGCCGGTACGAGGGGGACAGATACGCAGTATTTT. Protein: CAGTRGTDTQYF.

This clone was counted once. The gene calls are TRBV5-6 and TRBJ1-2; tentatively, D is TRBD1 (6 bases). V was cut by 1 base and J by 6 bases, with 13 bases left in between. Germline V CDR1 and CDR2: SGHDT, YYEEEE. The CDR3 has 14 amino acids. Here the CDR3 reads CASSLQGKGDGYTF. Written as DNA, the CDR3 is TGTGCCAGCAGCTTGCAGGGGAAGGGAGATGGCTACACCTTC.

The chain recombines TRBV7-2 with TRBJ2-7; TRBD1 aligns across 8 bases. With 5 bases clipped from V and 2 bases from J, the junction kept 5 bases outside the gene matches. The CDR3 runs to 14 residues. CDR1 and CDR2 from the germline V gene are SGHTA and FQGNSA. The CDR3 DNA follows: TGTGCCAGCAGCCCAGAGGGACAGGCCTACGAGCAGTACTTC. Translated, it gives CASSPEGQAYEQYF.

The CDR3 sequence is CAWTGGQSGNTIYF. The DNA for the CDR3 is TGTGCCTGGACTGGCGGTCAGTCTGGAAACACCATATATTTT. This rearrangement joins TRBV30 to TRBJ1-3; no clear D gene. The germline V and J ends were trimmed by 4 bases and 1 base, with 11 bases remaining between them. CDR3 size: 14 residues. From germline, CDR1 is GTSNPN and CDR2 SVGIG (reference sequence).

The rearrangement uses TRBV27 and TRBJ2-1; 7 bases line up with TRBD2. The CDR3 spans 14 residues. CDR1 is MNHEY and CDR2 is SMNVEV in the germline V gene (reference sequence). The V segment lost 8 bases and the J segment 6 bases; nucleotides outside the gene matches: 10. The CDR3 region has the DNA TGTGCCAGCGGGACTACCAGACGTCCCAATGAGCAGTTCTTC. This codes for CASGTTRRPNEQFF.

As DNA, the CDR3 is TGTGCCAGCTCCCGTGAGGCCGAAAACGAGCAGTACTTC. Translation: CASSREAENEQYF. This chain joins TRBV27 and TRBJ2-5, with D unresolved. The J call may not be correct, given that the DNA end is closer to TRBJ2-7. Germline V gives CDR1 MNHEY, CDR2 SMNVEV (reference sequence). The CDR3 is 13 amino acids.

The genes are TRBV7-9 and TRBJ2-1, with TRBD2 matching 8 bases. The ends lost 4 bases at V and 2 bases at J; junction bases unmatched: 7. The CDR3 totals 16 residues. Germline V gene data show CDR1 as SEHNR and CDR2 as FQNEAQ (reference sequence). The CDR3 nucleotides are TGTGCCAGCAGCTGGTGGGCGGGAGGTACCTACAATGAGCAGTTCTTC. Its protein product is CASSWWAGGTYNEQFF.

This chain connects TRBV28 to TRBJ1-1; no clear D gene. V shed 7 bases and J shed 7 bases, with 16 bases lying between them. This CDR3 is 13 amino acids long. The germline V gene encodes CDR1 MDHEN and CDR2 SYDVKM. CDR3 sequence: CASTPHRNGEAFF. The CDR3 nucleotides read TGTGCCAGCACCCCCCACAGAAATGGTGAAGCTTTCTTT.